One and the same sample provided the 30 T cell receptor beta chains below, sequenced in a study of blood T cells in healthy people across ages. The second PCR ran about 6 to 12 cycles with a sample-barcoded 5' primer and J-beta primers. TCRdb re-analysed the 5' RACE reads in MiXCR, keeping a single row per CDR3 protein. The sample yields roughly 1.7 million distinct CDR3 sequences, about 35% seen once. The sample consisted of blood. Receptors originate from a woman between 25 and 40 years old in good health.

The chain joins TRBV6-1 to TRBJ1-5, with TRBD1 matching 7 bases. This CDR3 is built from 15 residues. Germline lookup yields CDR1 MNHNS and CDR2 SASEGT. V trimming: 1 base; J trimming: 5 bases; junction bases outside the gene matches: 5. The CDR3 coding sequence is TGTGCCAGCAGTGAAGGGTCAGGGGGATATCAGCCCCAGCATTTT. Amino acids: CASSEGSGGYQPQHF.

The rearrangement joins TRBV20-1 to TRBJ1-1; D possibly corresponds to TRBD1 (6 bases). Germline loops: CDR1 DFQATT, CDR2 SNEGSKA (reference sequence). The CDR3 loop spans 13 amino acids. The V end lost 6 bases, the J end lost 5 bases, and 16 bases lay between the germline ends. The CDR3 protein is CSASSGAWTEAFF. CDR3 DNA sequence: TGCAGTGCATCTTCAGGGGCTTGGACTGAAGCTTTCTTT.

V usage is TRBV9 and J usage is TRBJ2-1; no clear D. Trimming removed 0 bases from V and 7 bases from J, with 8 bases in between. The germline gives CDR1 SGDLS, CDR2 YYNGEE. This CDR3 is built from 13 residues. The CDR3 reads CASSVELGNEQFF. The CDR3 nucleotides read TGTGCCAGCAGCGTAGAATTGGGAAATGAGCAGTTCTTC.

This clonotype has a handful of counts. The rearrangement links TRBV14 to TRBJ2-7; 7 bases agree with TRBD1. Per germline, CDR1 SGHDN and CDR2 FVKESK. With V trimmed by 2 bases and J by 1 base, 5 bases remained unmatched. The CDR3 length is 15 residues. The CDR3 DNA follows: TGTGCCAGCAGCCAATTCAGGGGGTTATCCTACGAGCAGTACTTC. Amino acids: CASSQFRGLSYEQYF.

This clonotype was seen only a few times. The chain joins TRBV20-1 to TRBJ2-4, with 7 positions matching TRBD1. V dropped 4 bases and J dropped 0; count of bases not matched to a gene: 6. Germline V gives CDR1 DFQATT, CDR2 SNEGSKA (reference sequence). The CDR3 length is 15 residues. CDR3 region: CSAIPGQLAKNIQYF. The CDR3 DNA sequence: TGCAGTGCTATTCCGGGACAGTTAGCCAAAAACATTCAGTACTTC.

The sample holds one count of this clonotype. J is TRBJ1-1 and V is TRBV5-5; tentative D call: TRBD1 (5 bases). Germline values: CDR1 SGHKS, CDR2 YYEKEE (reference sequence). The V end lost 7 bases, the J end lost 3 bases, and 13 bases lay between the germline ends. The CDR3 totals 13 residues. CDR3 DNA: TGTGCCAGCTCCCGGGACTGGGACACTGAAGCTTTCTTT. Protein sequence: CASSRDWDTEAFF.

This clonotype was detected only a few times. CDR3 loop: CASRRLMSSYEQYF. CDR3 nucleotides: TGTGCCAGCAGGCGGCTTATGAGCTCCTACGAGCAGTACTTC. This rearrangement joins TRBV27 to TRBJ2-7; D gene ambiguous. V shed 6 bases and J shed 0 bases, with 12 bases lying between them. The CDR3 has 14 residues. Germline loops: CDR1 MNHEY, CDR2 SMNVEV (reference sequence).

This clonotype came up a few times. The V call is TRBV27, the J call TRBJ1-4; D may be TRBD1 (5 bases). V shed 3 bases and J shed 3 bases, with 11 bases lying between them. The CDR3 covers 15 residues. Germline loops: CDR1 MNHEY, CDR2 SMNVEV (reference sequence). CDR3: CASSLGGLPNEKLFF. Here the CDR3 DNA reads TGTGCCAGCAGTTTGGGGGGTCTCCCTAATGAAAAACTGTTTTTT. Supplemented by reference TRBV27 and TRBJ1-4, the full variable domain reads EAQVTQNPRYLITVTGKKLTVTCSQNMNHEYMSWYRQDPGLGLRQIYYSMNVEVTDKGDVPEGYKVSRKEKRNFPLILESPSPNQTSLYFCASSLGGLPNEKLFFGSGTQLSVL.

CDR3 region: CASSSLLQTGTGELFF. The DNA of the CDR3 is TGTGCCAGCAGTTCGCTACTTCAGACAGGGACCGGGGAGCTGTTTTTT. The genes are TRBV12-3 or TRBV12-4 and TRBJ2-2; 7 bases are shared with TRBD1. CDR3 size: 16 residues. Germline trimming cut 4 bases from V and 5 bases from J; bases unmatched to any gene: 10.

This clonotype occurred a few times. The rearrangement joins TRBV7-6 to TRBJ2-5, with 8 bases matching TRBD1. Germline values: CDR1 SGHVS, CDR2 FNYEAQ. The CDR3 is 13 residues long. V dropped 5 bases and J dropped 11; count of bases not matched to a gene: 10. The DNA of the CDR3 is TGTGCCAGCAGCAGCTCAGGGGGCCGAGAGCAGTACTTC. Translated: CASSSSGGREQYF.

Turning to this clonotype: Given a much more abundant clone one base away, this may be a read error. The CDR3 reads CAGSQVAGYNEQFF. DNA of the CDR3: TGTGCCGGCAGCCAAGTAGCGGGTTACAATGAGCAGTTCTTC. This chain joins TRBV4-2 and TRBJ2-1; 7 bases match TRBD2. The length of the CDR3 is 14 residues. CDR1 and CDR2 (germline): LGHNA, YNFKEQ.

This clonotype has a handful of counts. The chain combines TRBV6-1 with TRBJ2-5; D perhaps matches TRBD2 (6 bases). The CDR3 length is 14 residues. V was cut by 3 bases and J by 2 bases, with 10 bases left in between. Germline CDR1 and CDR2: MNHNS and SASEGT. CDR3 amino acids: CASSDPGTQETQYF. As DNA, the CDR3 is TGTGCCAGCAGTGACCCCGGGACTCAAGAGACCCAGTACTTC.

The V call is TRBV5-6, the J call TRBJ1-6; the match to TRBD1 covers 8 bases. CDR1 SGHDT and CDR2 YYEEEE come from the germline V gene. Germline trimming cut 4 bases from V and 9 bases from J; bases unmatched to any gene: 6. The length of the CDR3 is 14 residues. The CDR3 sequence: CASSADRGVSPLHF. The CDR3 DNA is TGTGCCAGCAGCGCCGACAGGGGCGTTTCACCCCTCCACTTT.

The CDR3 loop is CASHLGPRDNSPLHF. Written as DNA, the CDR3 is TGTGCCAGCCACCTAGGACCGAGGGATAATTCACCCCTCCACTTT. V gene TRBV21-1 combines with J gene TRBJ1-6. TRBV21-1 is classified as a pseudogene. This CDR3 contains 15 residues.

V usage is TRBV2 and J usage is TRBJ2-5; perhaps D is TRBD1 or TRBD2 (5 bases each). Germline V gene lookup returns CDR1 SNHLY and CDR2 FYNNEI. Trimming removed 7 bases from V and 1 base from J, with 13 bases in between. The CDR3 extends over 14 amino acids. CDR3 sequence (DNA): TGTGCCAGCAACTGGGGGACCTCCCAAGAGACCCAGTACTTC. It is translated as CASNWGTSQETQYF.

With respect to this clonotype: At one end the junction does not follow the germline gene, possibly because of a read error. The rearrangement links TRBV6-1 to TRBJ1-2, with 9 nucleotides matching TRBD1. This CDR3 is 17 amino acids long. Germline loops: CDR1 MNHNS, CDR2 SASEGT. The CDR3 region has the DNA TGTGCCAGCAGTCAAGCTGGACAGGGGATCGCCCGGTCTGGCTACACCTTC. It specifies CASSQAGQGIARSGYTF.

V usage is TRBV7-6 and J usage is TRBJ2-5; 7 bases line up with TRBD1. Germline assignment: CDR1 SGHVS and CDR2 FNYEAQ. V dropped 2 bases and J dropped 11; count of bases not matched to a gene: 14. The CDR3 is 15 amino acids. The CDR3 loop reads CASSLYAGGKGEQYF. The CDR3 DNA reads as TGTGCCAGCAGCTTATACGCAGGGGGTAAGGGAGAGCAGTACTTC.

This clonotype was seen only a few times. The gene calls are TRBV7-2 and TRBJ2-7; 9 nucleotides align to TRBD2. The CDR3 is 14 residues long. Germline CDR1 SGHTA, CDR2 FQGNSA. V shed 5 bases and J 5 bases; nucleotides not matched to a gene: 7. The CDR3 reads CASSTSGRFHEQYF. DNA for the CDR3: TGTGCCAGCAGCACCAGCGGGAGGTTCCACGAGCAGTACTTC. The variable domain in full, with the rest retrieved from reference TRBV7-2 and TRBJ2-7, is GAGVSQSPSNKVTEKGKDVELRCDPISGHTALYWYRQSLGQGLEFLIYFQGNSAPDKSGLPSDRFSAERTGGSVSTLTIQRTQQEDSAVYLCASSTSGRFHEQYFGPGTRLTVT.

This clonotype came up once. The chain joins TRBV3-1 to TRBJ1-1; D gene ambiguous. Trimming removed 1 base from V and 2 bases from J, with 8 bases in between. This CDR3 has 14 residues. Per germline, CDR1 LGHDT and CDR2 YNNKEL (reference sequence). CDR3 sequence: CASSQVDINTEAFF. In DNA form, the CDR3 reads TGTGCCAGCAGCCAAGTTGACATAAACACTGAAGCTTTCTTT.

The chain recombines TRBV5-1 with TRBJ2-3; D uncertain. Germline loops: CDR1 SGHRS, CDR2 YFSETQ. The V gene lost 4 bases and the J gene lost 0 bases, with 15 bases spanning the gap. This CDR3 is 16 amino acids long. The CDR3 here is CASSLFGPTSTDTQYF. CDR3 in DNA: TGCGCCAGCAGCCTATTCGGACCTACTAGCACAGATACGCAGTATTTT.

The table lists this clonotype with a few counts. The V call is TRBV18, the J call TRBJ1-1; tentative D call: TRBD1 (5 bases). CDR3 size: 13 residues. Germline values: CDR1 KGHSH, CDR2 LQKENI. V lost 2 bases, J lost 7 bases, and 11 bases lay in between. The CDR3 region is CASSPGTEIEAFF. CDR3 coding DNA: TGTGCCAGCTCACCAGGGACCGAGATTGAAGCTTTCTTT.

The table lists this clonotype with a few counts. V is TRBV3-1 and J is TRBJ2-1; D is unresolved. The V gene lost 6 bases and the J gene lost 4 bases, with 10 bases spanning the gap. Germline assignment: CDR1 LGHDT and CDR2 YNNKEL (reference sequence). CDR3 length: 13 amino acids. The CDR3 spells CASRGAVYNEQFF. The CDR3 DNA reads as TGTGCCAGCAGGGGTGCGGTATACAATGAGCAGTTCTTC.

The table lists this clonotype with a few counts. CDR3 in DNA: TGCAGTGCTAGAGCCGGGACAGGGGGAAGGAATTCACCCCTCCACTTT. Protein sequence: CSARAGTGGRNSPLHF. The chain carries TRBV20-1 and TRBJ1-6; 11 nucleotides agree with TRBD1. This CDR3 comprises 16 residues. Per germline, CDR1 DFQATT and CDR2 SNEGSKA (reference sequence). V lost 1 base to trimming and J lost 7 bases; unmatched junction nucleotides: 6.

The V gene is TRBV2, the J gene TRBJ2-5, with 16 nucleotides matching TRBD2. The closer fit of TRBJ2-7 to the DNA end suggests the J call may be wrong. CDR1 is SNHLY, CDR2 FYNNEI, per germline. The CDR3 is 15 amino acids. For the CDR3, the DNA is TGTGCCAGTGGGACTAGCGGGGGGGCCGGTCACGAGCAGTACTTC. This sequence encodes CASGTSGGAGHEQYF.

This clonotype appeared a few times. This chain's CDR3 is CSAHRTGGHYGYTF. CDR3 in DNA: TGCAGTGCCCACCGGACAGGGGGCCACTATGGCTACACCTTC. This rearrangement joins TRBV20-1 to TRBJ1-2, with 11 bases aligning to TRBD1. V lost 6 bases and J lost 3; bases outside the gene matches: 6. Germline CDR1 reads DFQATT; CDR2 reads SNEGSKA (reference sequence). This CDR3 contains 14 residues.

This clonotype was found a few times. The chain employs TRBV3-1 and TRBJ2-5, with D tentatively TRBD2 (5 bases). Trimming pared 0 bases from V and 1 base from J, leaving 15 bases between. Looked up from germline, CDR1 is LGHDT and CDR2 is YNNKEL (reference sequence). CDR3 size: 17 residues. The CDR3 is CASSQDLNPGSQETQYF. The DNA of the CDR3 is TGTGCCAGCAGCCAAGATCTCAACCCGGGGTCCCAAGAGACCCAGTACTTC.

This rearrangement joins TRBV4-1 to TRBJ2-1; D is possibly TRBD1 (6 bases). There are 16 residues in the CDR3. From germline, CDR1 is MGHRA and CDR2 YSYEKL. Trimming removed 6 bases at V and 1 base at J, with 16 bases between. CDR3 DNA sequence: TGCGCCAGCAGGGGCCTCGGGACACCTTCCTACAATGAGCAGTTCTTC. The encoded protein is CASRGLGTPSYNEQFF.

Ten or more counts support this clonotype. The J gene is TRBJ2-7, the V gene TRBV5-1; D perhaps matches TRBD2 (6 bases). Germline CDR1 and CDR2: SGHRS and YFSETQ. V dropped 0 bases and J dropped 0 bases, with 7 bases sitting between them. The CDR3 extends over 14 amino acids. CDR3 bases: TGCGCCAGCAGCTTGGAAGCGGGCTCCTACGAGCAGTACTTC. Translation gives CASSLEAGSYEQYF.

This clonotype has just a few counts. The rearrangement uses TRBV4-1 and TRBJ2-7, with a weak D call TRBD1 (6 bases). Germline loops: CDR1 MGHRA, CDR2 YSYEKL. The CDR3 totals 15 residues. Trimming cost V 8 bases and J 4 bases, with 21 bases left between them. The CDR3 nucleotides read TGCGCCAGCCAACCGGGACCCCGGACAGTATACGAGCAGTACTTC. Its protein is CASQPGPRTVYEQYF.

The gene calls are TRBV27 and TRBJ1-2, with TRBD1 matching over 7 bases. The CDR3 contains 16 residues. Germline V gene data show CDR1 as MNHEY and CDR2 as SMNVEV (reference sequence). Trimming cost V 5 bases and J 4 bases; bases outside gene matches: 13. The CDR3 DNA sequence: TGTGCCAGCAGTCCTCAACCGACAGGGAGGATCTATGGCTACACCTTC. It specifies CASSPQPTGRIYGYTF.